The sequence of this T cell receptor beta chain was determined in a study of blood T cells in healthy people across ages. Study as a whole: Per every two T cells, about one barcoded beta molecule was captured by template switching.

Together with a sample-barcoded 5' primer, a J-beta primer mix was included in a second PCR lasting 7 to 11 cycles. From the 5' RACE reads, TCRdb called clonotypes with MiXCR, one entry per CDR3 protein. The data hold 1,500,000 or so distinct CDR3 sequences, with roughly 43% observed a single time. There were healthy Caucasian individuals from Russia, aged about 6 to 90, serving as donors. The extraction recovered at least 5 micrograms of total RNA per sample. This CDR3 region has 18 residues. The receptor's source is a woman younger than 30 in good health. The genes are TRBV21-1 and TRBJ1-5. TRBV21-1 is assigned pseudogene status. Sequencing input: blood. CDR3 protein: CASSIGGVGTVGNQPQHF. The DNA for the CDR3 is TGTGCCAGCAGCATTGGAGGGGTGGGGACTGTAGGCAATCAGCCCCAGCATTTT.